This is a list of T cell receptor beta chains from one sample in a study of Ad26.COV2.S vaccination and SARS-CoV-2 variants. Data came from immunoSEQ multiplex PCR; TCRdb stores just in-frame clones and leaves some out. The table has about 390,000 clones, 70% to 90% seen once; the top ten hold approximately 3.7%. The sequencing here drew on peripheral blood, taken in a trial of Ad26.COV2.S vaccine versus placebo. These receptors came from a person between 18 and 65 years old who received the Ad26.COV2.S COVID-19 vaccine or a placebo. Both conserved end residues are part of each CDR3. The D gene is left open where the match is weak. Rows may omit the clone size; those that give it use once, few, many or a size class.

J	D	V	size	DNA	CDR3
TRBJ1-3	NA	TRBV24-1	NA	TGTGCCACCAGTGATTTAGGGCAGGGGAGTGGAAACACCATATATTTT	CATSDLGQGSGNTIYF
TRBJ1-2	NA	TRBV5-4	once	TGTGCCAGCAGCTTCCAGGGCCAGCGTTGGGGCTACACCTTC	CASSFQGQRWGYTF
TRBJ2-3	NA	TRBV14	once	TGTGCCAGCAGCCCCCGACCGAGCCGGGGAGATACGCAGTATTTT	CASSPRPSRGDTQYF
TRBJ1-4	NA	TRBV5-6	NA	TGTGCCAGCAGCTTGTACGAGGGACATAATGAAAAACTGTTTTTT	CASSLYEGHNEKLFF
TRBJ2-5	NA	TRBV18	NA	TGTGCCAGCTCATTGTACATAGGAGAAGGAGAGACCCAGTACTTC	CASSLYIGEGETQYF
TRBJ1-2	NA	TRBV13	NA	TGTGCCAGCAGCTTTAGGGGATGGAACTATGGCTACACCTTC	CASSFRGWNYGYTF
TRBJ2-7	TRBD1	TRBV6-2/TRBV6-3	NA	TGTGCCAGCAGTTACTCTGAGGACAGGGGGCTCTACGAGCAGTACTTC	CASSYSEDRGLYEQYF
TRBJ2-5	NA	TRBV10-1	NA	TGCGCCAGCAGTGAGGCTAGCGCGGGGGAGACCCAGTACTTC	CASSEASAGETQYF
TRBJ1-2	NA	TRBV19	NA	TGTGCCAGTAGACCTGGAGGGGGTGAACTGCGCTATGGCTACACCTTC	CASRPGGGELRYGYTF
TRBJ2-2	NA	TRBV3-1/TRBV3-2	NA	TGTGCCAGCAGCCAAGAAGGGGGGGCCGACACCGGGGAGCTGTTTTTT	CASSQEGGADTGELFF
TRBJ1-2	TRBD1	TRBV4-1	NA	TGCGCCAGCAGCCATGGGACAGGGGAGTCTAACTATGGCTACACCTTC	CASSHGTGESNYGYTF
TRBJ1-1	NA	TRBV6-5	NA	TGTGCCAGCAGTTACCAGGGGCCCGGATATGTCACTGAAGCTTTCTTT	CASSYQGPGYVTEAFF
TRBJ2-5	NA	TRBV7-8	once	TGTGCCAGCAGCCGCCCGGCCCCAAAAGAGACCCAGTACTTC	CASSRPAPKETQYF
TRBJ1-1	NA	TRBV11-2	NA	TGTGCCAGCAGCTTTGCCGGTTGGGGGAACACTGAAGCTTTCTTT	CASSFAGWGNTEAFF
TRBJ1-1	NA	TRBV7-8	NA	TGTGCCAGCAGCTTTCGAGGGAACACTGAAGCTTTCTTT	CASSFRGNTEAFF
TRBJ2-7	NA	TRBV5-5	NA	TGTGCCAGCAGCTTATGGGGGGGCCGTGCCGAGCAGTACTTC	CASSLWGGRAEQYF
TRBJ1-1	NA	TRBV6-5	NA	TGTGCCAGCATCCGGAGGGGATTGGGTGAAGCTTTCTTT	CASIRRGLGEAFF
TRBJ2-7	TRBD1	TRBV3-1/TRBV3-2	NA	TGTGCCAGCAGCCGAAAATTCGGACAGGGCGGTTACGAGCAGTACTTC	CASSRKFGQGGYEQYF
TRBJ1-2	NA	TRBV10-2	few	TGCGCCAGCAGTGTTGAGGGGCTTGGCTACACCTTC	CASSVEGLGYTF
TRBJ1-1	NA	TRBV10-3	NA	TGTGCCATCAGGGACAGTCGGAACACTGAAGCTTTCTTT	CAIRDSRNTEAFF
TRBJ2-2	NA	TRBV2	NA	TGTGCCAGCAGAAGGACCCTAAGCACCGGGGAGCTGTTTTTT	CASRRTLSTGELFF
TRBJ1-1	TRBD1	TRBV6-5	NA	TGTGCCAGCAGTTCCCGGACAGGGGGCGGGAATGAAGCTTTCTTT	CASSSRTGGGNEAFF
TRBJ2-2	TRBD1	TRBV19	NA	TGTGCCACCCGAAGGGAGCGGACAGGGGGCTCCGGGGAGCTGTTTTTT	CATRRERTGGSGELFF
TRBJ1-3	NA	TRBV7-9	NA	TGTGCCAGCAGCTTAGAGGGGAGCTCTGGAAACACCATATATTTT	CASSLEGSSGNTIYF
TRBJ2-7	TRBD1	TRBV19	NA	TGTGCCAGTAGTATAGAGGGACAGGGCTACGAGCAGTACTTC	CASSIEGQGYEQYF
TRBJ2-5	TRBD2	TRBV5-4	few	TGTGCCAGCAGCTTAACGGGACTAGCGGAAGAGACCCAGTACTTC	CASSLTGLAEETQYF
TRBJ1-3	NA	TRBV28	NA	TGTGCCAGCAGTATCCTCCGTAAGCCATCTGGAAACACCATATATTTT	CASSILRKPSGNTIYF
TRBJ2-7	TRBD1	TRBV4-1	NA	TGCGCCAGCAGCCAAGAGCGGCAGGGGGACGAGCAGTACTTC	CASSQERQGDEQYF
TRBJ2-5	TRBD2	TRBV5-1	NA	TGCGCCAGCAGCTTATCACTAGCGGAAGAGACCCAGTACTTC	CASSLSLAEETQYF
TRBJ2-7	NA	TRBV6-6	NA	TGTGCCAGCAGTTATCCTAGCTCCTACGAGCAGTACTTC	CASSYPSSYEQYF
TRBJ2-1	NA	TRBV7-8	NA	TGTGCCAGCAGCTTAGTGGCGGGGGCTAAATACAATGAGCAGTTCTTC	CASSLVAGAKYNEQFF
TRBJ2-2	TRBD1	TRBV10-3	once	TGTGCCATCGGTAGACAGGGGGGGACCGGGGAGCTGTTTTTT	CAIGRQGGTGELFF
TRBJ1-1	NA	TRBV6-5	NA	TGTGCCAGCAGTCCTAGGACGGCTCGGAACACTGAAGCTTTCTTT	CASSPRTARNTEAFF
TRBJ1-5	NA	TRBV6-1	NA	TGTGCCAGCAGTGAAGTTGACAATCAGCCCCAGCATTTT	CASSEVDNQPQHF
TRBJ1-2	TRBD1	TRBV4-1	once	TGCGCCAGCAGCCCTCGTCCCGGGACAGGGAGCTATGGCTACACCTTC	CASSPRPGTGSYGYTF
TRBJ1-1	NA	TRBV6-1	NA	TGTGCCAGCAGTGAAGAGGGGGGAGTGAACACTGAAGCTTTCTTT	CASSEEGGVNTEAFF
TRBJ2-2	NA	TRBV5-1	NA	TGCGCCAGCAGCCCGTTTGGCCCCGGGGAGCTGTTTTTT	CASSPFGPGELFF
TRBJ1-2	NA	TRBV5-1	NA	TGCGCCAGCAGCTTGGGGGAAAACTATGGCTACACCTTC	CASSLGENYGYTF
TRBJ1-2	NA	TRBV19	NA	TGTGCCAGTAGTAGGTTACAGGGCCCGGCTAACTATGGCTACACCTTC	CASSRLQGPANYGYTF
TRBJ2-1	NA	TRBV5-4	NA	TGTGCCAGCACGGGCGAAAGCTACAATGAGCAGTTCTTC	CASTGESYNEQFF
TRBJ1-1	NA	TRBV5-8	NA	TGTGCCAGCAGCTTCGGGACACTCAAATTCATGAACACTGAAGCTTTCTTT	CASSFGTLKFMNTEAFF
TRBJ2-7	NA	TRBV5-1	NA	TGCGCCAGCAGCTTGGCCGGGCAGAGTAAGCAGTACTTC	CASSLAGQSKQYF
TRBJ1-4	NA	TRBV2	NA	TGTGCCAGCAAAACGTTAGGAGCAACTAATGAAAAACTGTTTTTT	CASKTLGATNEKLFF
TRBJ1-2	NA	TRBV29-1	NA	TGCAGCGTTGCCCCAGGGACTCCCTATGGCTACACCTTC	CSVAPGTPYGYTF
TRBJ2-7	NA	TRBV3-1/TRBV3-2	NA	TGTGCCAGCAGCCAAGCGGGGATTGGCTACGAGCAGTACTTC	CASSQAGIGYEQYF
TRBJ2-7	NA	TRBV7-2	NA	TGTGCCAGCAGCCTCAGGGGCGAGCAGTACTTC	CASSLRGEQYF
TRBJ2-3	TRBD2	TRBV7-9	once	TGTGCCAGCAGCCCAAGCGGGGGAAATACGCAGTATTTT	CASSPSGGNTQYF
TRBJ2-7	NA	TRBV4-2	NA	TGTGCCAGCAGCCAAGACCAGGGGCGGAAAATCTACGAGCAGTACTTC	CASSQDQGRKIYEQYF
TRBJ2-2	TRBD2	TRBV4-3	NA	TGCGCCAGCAGCCAAGGCGCGGGGGCGAACACCGGGGAGCTGTTTTTT	CASSQGAGANTGELFF
TRBJ2-2	TRBD1	TRBV7-9	NA	TGTGCCAGCAGCTTAAACAGGGGGCCTGCCGGGGAGCTGTTTTTT	CASSLNRGPAGELFF
TRBJ2-2	NA	TRBV18	NA	TGTGCCAGCTCCGAGGGTCCCGGGGAGCTGTTTTTT	CASSEGPGELFF
TRBJ1-5	TRBD1	TRBV18	NA	TGTGCCAGCTCACTCGGACAGGGAGTCGAGTGGCCCCAGCATTTT	CASSLGQGVEWPQHF
TRBJ1-1	NA	TRBV19	once	TGTGCCAGTAACCCGACAGTCCTTAACACTGAAGCTTTCTTT	CASNPTVLNTEAFF
TRBJ1-2	TRBD1	TRBV4-3	NA	TGCGCCAGCAGCCAAGATCAGGCCGCAGGGGGCCCTTACTATGGCTACACCTTC	CASSQDQAAGGPYYGYTF
TRBJ1-2	NA	TRBV7-9	NA	TGTGCCAGCAGCCTAGCGGCACCAAACTATGGCTACACCTTC	CASSLAAPNYGYTF
TRBJ1-2	TRBD1	TRBV15	once	TGTGCCACCAGCAGAAGACAGGGAAGAGGTGGCTACACCTTC	CATSRRQGRGGYTF
TRBJ2-7	NA	TRBV7-9	once	TGTGCCAGCAGCTCAACAGCTTTCTACGAGCAGTACTTC	CASSSTAFYEQYF